This record looks at one TCR beta chain sequence and its context. The identical CDR3 is also encoded by other nucleotide sequences in the sample. Terminally differentiated effector memory CD45RA+ cells were excluded from the naive CD8 cells, which were CD45RO-negative and positively selected for CCR7. The test was conducted at deep level. TCRdb's copy holds only in-frame clones and misses some; the assay was immunoSEQ multiplex PCR. The sample has about 2,100,000 clones; 93% are singletons. This record belongs to a study of shared clonotypes between healthy human individuals. CDR1 and CDR2 (germline): MNHEY, SMNVEV (reference sequence). V was pared by 5 bases and J by 7 bases, with 11 bases of the junction left unmatched. This CDR3 spans 16 amino acids.

This sequence was found in a young man in good health. Some clones in this sample may be carry-over from other donors' samples. The sequenced sample consisted of naive CD8+ T cells from PBMCs. The rearrangement joins TRBV27 to TRBJ2-1; 10 bases map to TRBD2. DNA of the CDR3: TGTGCCAGCAGTCCATCTAGCGGGAGAGTTGGGAATGAGCAGTTCTTC. It encodes CASSPSSGRVGNEQFF.